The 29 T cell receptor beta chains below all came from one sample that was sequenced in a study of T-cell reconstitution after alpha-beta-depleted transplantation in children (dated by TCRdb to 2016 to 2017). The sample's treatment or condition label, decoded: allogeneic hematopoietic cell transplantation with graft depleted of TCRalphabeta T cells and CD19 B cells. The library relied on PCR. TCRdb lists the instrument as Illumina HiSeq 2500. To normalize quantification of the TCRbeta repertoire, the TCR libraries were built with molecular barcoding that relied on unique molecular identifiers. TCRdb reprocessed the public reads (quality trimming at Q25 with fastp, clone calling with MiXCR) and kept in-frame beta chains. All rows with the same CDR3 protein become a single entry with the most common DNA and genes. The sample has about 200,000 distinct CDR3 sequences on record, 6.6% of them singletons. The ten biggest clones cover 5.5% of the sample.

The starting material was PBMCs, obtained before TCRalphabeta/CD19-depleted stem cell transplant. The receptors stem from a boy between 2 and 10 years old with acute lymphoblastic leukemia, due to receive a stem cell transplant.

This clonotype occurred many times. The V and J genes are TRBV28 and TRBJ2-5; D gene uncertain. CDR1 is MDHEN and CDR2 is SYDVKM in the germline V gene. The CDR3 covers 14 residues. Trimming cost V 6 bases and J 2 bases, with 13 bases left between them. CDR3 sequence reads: CASSPVALQETQYF. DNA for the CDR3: TGTGCCAGCAGCCCGGTGGCCCTACAAGAGACCCAGTACTTC.

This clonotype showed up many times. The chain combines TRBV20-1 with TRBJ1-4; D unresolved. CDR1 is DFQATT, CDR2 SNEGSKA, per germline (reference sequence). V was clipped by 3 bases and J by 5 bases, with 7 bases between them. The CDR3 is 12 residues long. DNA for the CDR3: TGCAGTGCTAGGCAAAGAAATGAAAAACTGTTTTTT. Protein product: CSARQRNEKLFF.

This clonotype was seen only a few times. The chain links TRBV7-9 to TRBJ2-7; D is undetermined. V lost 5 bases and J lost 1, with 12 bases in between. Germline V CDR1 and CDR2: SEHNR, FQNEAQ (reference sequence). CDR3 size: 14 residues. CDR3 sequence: CASSLEQESYEQYF. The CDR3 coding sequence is TGTGCCAGCAGCCTGGAGCAGGAATCCTACGAGCAGTACTTC.

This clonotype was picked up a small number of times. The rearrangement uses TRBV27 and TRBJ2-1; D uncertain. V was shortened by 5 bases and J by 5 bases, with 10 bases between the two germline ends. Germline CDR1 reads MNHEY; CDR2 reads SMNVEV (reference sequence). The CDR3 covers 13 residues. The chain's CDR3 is CASSELQNNEQFF. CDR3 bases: TGTGCCAGCAGTGAGCTACAGAACAATGAGCAGTTCTTC.

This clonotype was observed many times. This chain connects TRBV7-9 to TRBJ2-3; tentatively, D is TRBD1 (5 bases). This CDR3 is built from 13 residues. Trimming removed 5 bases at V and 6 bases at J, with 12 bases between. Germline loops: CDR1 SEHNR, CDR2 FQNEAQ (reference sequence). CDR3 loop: CASSRGGADTQYF. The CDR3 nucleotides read TGTGCCAGCAGCAGGGGTGGCGCGGATACGCAGTATTTT.

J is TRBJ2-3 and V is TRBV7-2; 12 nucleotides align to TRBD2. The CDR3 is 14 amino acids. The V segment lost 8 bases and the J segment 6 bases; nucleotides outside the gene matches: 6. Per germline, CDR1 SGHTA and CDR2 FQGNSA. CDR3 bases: TGTGCCAGCCTACTAGCGGGAGGATCGGATACGCAGTATTTT. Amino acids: CASLLAGGSDTQYF.

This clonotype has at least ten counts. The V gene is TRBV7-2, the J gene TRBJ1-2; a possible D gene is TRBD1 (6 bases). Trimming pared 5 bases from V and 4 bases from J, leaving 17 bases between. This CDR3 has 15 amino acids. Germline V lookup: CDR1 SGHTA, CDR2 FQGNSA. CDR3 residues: CASSLSTGRFYGYTF. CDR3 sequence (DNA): TGTGCCAGCAGCCTTTCGACAGGCCGATTCTATGGCTACACCTTC. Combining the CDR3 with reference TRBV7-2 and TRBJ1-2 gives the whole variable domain GAGVSQSPSNKVTEKGKDVELRCDPISGHTALYWYRQSLGQGLEFLIYFQGNSAPDKSGLPSDRFSAERTGGSVSTLTIQRTQQEDSAVYLCASSLSTGRFYGYTFGSGTRLTVV.

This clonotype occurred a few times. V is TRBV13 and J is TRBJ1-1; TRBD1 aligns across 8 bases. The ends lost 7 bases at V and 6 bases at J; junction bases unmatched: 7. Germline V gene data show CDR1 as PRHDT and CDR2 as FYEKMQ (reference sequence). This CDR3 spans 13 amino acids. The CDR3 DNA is TGTGCCAGCACTACGGACAGGGTTGCTGAAGCTTTCTTT. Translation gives CASTTDRVAEAFF.

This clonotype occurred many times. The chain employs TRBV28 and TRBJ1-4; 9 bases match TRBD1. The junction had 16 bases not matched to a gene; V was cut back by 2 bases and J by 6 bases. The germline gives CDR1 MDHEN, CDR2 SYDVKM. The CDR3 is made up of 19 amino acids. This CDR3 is CASSLTRTQGAWADEKLFF. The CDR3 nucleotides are TGTGCCAGCAGTTTAACCCGCACACAGGGGGCTTGGGCTGATGAAAAACTGTTTTTT.

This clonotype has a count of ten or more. The CDR3 nucleotides read TGTGCCAGCAGCTTCTGGATTTACGAGCAGTACTTC. Translated, it gives CASSFWIYEQYF. This chain joins TRBV5-5 and TRBJ2-7; no definite D call. V lost 2 bases and J lost 4, with 7 bases in between. Germline values: CDR1 SGHKS, CDR2 YYEKEE (reference sequence). CDR3 size: 12 residues.

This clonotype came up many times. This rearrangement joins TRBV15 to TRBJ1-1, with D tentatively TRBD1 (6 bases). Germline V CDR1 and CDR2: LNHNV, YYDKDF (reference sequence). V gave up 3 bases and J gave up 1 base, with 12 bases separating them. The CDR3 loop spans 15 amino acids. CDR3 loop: CATSSARGRNTEAFF. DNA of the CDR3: TGTGCCACCAGCAGCGCCAGGGGCCGGAACACTGAAGCTTTCTTT.

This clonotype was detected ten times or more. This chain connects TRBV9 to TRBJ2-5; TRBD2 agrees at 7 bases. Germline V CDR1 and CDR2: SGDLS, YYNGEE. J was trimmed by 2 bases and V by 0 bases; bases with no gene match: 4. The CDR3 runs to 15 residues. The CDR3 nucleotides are TGTGCCAGCAGCGTAGGGGCTAGCGGACAAGAGACCCAGTACTTC. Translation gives CASSVGASGQETQYF.

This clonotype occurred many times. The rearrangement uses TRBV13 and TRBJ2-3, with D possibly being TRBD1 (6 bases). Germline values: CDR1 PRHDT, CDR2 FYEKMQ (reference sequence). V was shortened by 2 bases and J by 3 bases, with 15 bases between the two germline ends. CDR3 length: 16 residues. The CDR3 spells CASSLTQQGWTDTQYF. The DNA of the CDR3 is TGTGCCAGCAGCTTAACCCAGCAGGGGTGGACAGATACGCAGTATTTT.

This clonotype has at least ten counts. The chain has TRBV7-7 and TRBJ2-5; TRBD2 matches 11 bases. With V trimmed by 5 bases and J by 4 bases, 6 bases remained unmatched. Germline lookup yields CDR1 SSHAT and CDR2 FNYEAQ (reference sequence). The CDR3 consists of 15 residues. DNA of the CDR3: TGTGCCAGCAGCCTTACCGGACTAGCGGGAGAGACCCAGTACTTC. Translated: CASSLTGLAGETQYF.

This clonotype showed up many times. DNA of the CDR3: TGCAGCTCAGCCGGGACAGGGCTTTCCGGTGAGCAGTTCTTC. This gives the protein CSSAGTGLSGEQFF. The chain couples TRBV29-1 to TRBJ2-1; 9 bases match TRBD1. CDR1 is SQVTM and CDR2 is ANQGSEA in the germline V gene. The CDR3 is 14 residues long. Trimming removed 8 bases from V and 9 bases from J; junction bases left unmatched: 14.

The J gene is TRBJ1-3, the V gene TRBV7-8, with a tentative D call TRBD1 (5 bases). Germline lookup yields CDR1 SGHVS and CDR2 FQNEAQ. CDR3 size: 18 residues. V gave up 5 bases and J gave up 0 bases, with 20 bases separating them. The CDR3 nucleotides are TGTGCCAGCAGCCCCTTAACAAGGGCCGGGGCCTCTGGAAACACCATATATTTT. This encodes CASSPLTRAGASGNTIYF.

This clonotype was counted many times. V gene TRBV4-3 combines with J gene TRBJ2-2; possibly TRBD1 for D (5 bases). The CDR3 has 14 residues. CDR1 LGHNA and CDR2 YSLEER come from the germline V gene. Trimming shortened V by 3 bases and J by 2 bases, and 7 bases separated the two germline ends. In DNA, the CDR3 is TGCGCCAGCAGCCAGGGGCTAAACACCGGGGAGCTGTTTTTT. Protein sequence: CASSQGLNTGELFF.

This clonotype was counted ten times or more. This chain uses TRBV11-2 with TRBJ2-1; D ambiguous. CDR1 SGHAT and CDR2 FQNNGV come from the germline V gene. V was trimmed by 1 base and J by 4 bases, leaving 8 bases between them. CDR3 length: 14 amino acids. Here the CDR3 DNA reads TGTGCCAGCAGCTTAGGGGGTAGATACAATGAGCAGTTCTTC. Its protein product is CASSLGGRYNEQFF.

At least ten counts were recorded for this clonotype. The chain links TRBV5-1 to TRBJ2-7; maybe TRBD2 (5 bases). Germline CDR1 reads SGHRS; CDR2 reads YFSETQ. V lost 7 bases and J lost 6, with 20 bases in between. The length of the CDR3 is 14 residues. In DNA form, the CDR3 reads TGCGCCAGCCGCTCCGGACTTAGAGGCGGCGAGCAGTACTTC. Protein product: CASRSGLRGGEQYF.

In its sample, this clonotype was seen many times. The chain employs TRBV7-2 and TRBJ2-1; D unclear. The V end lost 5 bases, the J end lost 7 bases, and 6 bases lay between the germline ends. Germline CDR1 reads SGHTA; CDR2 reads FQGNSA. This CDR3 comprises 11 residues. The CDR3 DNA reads TGTGCCAGCAGCGGTGGGAATGAGCAGTTCTTC. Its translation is CASSGGNEQFF.

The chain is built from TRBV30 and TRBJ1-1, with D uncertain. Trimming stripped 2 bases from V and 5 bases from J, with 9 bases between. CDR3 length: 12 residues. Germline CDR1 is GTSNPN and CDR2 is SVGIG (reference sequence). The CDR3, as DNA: TGTGCCTGGAGTCATGGAGGAACTGAAGCTTTCTTT. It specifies CAWSHGGTEAFF.

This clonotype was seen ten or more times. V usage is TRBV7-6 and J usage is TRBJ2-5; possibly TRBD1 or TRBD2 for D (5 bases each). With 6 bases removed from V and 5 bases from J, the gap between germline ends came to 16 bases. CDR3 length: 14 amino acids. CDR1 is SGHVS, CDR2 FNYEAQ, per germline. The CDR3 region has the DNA TGTGCCAGCAGTAGGGGACCAACAAAGGAGACCCAGTACTTC. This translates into CASSRGPTKETQYF.

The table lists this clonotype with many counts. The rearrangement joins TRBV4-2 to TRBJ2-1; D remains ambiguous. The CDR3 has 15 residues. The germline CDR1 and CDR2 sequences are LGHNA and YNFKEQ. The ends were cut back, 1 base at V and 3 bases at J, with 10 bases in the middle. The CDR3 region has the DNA TGTGCCAGCAGCCAAGGTGACCAGATCTACAATGAGCAGTTCTTC. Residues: CASSQGDQIYNEQFF.

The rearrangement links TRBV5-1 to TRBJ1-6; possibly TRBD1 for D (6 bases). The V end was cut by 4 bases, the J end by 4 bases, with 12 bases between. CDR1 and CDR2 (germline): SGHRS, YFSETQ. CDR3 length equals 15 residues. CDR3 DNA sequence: TGCGCCAGCAGCGGAATTACAGGGTATAATTCACCCCTCCACTTT. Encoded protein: CASSGITGYNSPLHF.

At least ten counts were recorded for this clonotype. CDR3 nucleotide sequence: TGTGCCAGCAGCGACCCGCCAGATACGCAGTATTTT. Its protein is CASSDPPDTQYF. This chain joins TRBV6-2 or TRBV6-3 and TRBJ2-3, with unresolved D. Germline V gene lookup returns CDR1 MNHEY and CDR2 SVGEGT. V was trimmed by 6 bases and J by 4 bases, leaving 8 bases between them. The CDR3 is 12 amino acids.

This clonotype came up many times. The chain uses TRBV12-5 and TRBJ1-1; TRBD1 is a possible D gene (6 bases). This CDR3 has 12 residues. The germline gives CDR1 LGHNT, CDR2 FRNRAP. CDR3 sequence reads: CASKGGGTEAFF. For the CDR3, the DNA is TGTGCGAGTAAAGGGGGGGGCACTGAAGCTTTCTTT.

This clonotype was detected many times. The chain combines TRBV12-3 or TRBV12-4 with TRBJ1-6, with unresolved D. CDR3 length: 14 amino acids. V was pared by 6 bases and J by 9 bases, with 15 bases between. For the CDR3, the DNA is TGTGCCAGCAGCCCCGACCAAACGCGTTCACCCCTCCACTTT. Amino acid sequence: CASSPDQTRSPLHF.

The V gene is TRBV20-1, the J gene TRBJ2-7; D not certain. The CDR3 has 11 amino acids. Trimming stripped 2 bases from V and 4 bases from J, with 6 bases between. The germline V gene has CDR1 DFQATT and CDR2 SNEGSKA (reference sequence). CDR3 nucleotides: TGCAGTGCTAGAAAACTGTACGAGCAGTACTTC. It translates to CSARKLYEQYF.

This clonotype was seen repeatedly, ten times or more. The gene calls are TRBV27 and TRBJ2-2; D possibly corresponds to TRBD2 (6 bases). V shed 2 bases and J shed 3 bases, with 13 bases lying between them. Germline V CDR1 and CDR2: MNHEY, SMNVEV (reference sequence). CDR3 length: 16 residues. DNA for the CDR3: TGTGCCAGCAGTTTAGCTATTACGGGAGACACCGGGGAGCTGTTTTTT. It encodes CASSLAITGDTGELFF.